This T cell receptor (beta chain) was obtained from a study of radiotherapy plus CTLA-4 blockade in lung cancer. Study information: Across the patients, objective responses occurred in about 19%, and disease control in about 29%. Study-wide results and limits: Early blood T cell clone dynamics, with interferon-beta, were reported to best predict response. Following radiotherapy plus ipilimumab, tumor-derived TCR clones expanded in the blood.

Clones were read by immunoSEQ multiplex PCR, and TCRdb kept only the in-frame ones, dropping some. The profile shows more than 25,000 clones, about 79% of them singletons. Worth noting for this clone: Its antigen remains unidentified.

Germline CDR1 and CDR2: SEHNR and FQNEAQ (reference sequence). V lost 7 bases and J 6 bases, leaving 9 bases between the germline ends. This CDR3 comprises 12 residues. This sequence joins TRBV7-9 and TRBJ2-2; D unresolved. The material was peripheral blood, obtained from a patient treated with radiotherapy plus ipilimumab. The source is a human donor with non-small cell lung cancer that progressed on radiotherapy plus ipilimumab. This CDR3 reads CASTGTAGELFF. The CDR3 DNA sequence: TGTGCCAGCACTGGTACGGCCGGGGAGCTGTTTTTT.